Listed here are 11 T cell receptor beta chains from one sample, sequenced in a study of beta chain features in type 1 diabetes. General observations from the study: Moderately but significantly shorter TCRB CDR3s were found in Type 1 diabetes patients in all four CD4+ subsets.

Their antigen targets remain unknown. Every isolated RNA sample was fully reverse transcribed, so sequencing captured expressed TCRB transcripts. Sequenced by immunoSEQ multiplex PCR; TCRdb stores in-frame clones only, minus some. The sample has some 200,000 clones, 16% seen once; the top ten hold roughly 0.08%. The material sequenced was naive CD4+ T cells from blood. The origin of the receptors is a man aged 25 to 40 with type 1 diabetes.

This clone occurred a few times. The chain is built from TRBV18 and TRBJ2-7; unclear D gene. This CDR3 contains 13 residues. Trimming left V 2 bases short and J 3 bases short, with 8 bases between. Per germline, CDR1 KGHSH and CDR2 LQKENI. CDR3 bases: TGTGCCAGCTCACCAAGGGAACTCTACGAGCAGTACTTC. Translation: CASSPRELYEQYF.

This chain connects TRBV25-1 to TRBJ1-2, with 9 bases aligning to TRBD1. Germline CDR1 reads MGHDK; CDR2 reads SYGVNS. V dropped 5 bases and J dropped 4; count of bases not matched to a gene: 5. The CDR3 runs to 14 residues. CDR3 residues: CASSPGTGTYGYTF. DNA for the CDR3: TGTGCCAGCAGTCCGGGGACAGGGACCTATGGCTACACCTTC.

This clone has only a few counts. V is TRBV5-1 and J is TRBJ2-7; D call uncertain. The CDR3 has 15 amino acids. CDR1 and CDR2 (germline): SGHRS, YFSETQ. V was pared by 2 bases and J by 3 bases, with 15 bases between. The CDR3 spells CASSFGYTVRYEQYF. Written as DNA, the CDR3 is TGCGCCAGCAGCTTTGGTTACACAGTTCGCTACGAGCAGTACTTC. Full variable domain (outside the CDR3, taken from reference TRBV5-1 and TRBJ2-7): KAGVTQTPRYLIKTRGQQVTLSCSPISGHRSVSWYQQTPGQGLQFLFEYFSETQRNKGNFPGRFSGRQFSNSRSEMNVSTLELGDSALYLCASSFGYTVRYEQYFGPGTRLTVT.

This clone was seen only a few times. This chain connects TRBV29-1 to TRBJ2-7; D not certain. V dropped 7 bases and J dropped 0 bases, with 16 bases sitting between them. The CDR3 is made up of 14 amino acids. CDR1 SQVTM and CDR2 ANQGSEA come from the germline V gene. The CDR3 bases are TGCAGCGCGAGCCTGGACGGAGCCTCCTACGAGCAGTACTTC. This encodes CSASLDGASYEQYF.

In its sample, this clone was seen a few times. This chain's CDR3 is CASSSRLAGGNEQFF. As DNA, the CDR3 is TGTGCCAGCAGCTCCCGACTAGCGGGAGGCAATGAGCAGTTCTTC. The rearrangement uses TRBV9 and TRBJ2-1, with 13 nucleotides matching TRBD2. J lost 6 bases, V lost 4 bases, and 4 bases had no gene match. Germline CDR1 reads SGDLS; CDR2 reads YYNGEE. The CDR3 length is 15 residues. Full variable domain (outside the CDR3, taken from reference TRBV9 and TRBJ2-1): DSGVTQTPKHLITATGQRVTLRCSPRSGDLSVYWYQQSLDQGLQFLIQYYNGEERAKGNILERFSAQQFPDLHSELNLSSLELGDSALYFCASSSRLAGGNEQFFGPGTRLTVL.

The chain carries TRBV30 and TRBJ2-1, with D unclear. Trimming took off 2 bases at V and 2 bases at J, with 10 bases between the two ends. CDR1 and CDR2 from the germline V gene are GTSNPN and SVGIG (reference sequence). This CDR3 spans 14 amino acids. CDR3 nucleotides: TGTGCCTGGAGTAAGGATATTGCCTACAATGAGCAGTTCTTC. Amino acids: CAWSKDIAYNEQFF.

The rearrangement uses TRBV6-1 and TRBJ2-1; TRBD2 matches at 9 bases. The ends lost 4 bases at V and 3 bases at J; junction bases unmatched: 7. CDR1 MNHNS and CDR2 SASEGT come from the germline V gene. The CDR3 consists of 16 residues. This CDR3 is CASSGRLADNYNEQFF. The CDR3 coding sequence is TGTGCCAGCAGTGGACGACTAGCGGATAACTACAATGAGCAGTTCTTC.

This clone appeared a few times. Written as DNA, the CDR3 is TGTGCCAGCAGTGAATTTTCGGGTTTGGAGACCCAGTACTTC. Translation gives CASSEFSGLETQYF. The chain links TRBV25-1 to TRBJ2-5; D ambiguous. Between the trimmed V and J ends, which lost 1 base and 5 bases, there was a span of 11 bases. Germline CDR1 MGHDK, CDR2 SYGVNS. This CDR3 has 14 residues. The full variable domain, in which reference TRBV25-1 and TRBJ2-5 provide the parts outside the CDR3, is EADIYQTPRYLVIGTGKKITLECSQTMGHDKMYWYQQDPGMELHLIHYSYGVNSTEKGDLSSESTVSRIRTEHFPLTLESARPSHTSQYLCASSEFSGLETQYFGPGTRLLVL.

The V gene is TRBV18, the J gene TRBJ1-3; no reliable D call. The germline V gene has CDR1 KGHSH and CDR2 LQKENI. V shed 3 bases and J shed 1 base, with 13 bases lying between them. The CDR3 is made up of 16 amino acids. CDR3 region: CASSPSDGGSGNTIYF. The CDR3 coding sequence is TGTGCCAGCTCACCCAGTGATGGTGGATCTGGAAACACCATATATTTT.

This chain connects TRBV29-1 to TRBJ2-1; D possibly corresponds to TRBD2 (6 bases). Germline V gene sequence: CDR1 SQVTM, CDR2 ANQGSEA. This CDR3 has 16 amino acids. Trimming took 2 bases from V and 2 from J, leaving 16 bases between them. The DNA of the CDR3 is TGCAGCGTTGAATACGGTGGAGGGAATACCTACAATGAGCAGTTCTTC. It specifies CSVEYGGGNTYNEQFF.

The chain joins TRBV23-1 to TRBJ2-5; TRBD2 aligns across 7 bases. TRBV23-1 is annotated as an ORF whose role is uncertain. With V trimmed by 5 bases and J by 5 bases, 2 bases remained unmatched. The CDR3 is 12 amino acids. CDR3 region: CASSFSGETQYF. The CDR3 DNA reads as TGCGCCAGCAGTTTTAGCGGGGAGACCCAGTACTTC.